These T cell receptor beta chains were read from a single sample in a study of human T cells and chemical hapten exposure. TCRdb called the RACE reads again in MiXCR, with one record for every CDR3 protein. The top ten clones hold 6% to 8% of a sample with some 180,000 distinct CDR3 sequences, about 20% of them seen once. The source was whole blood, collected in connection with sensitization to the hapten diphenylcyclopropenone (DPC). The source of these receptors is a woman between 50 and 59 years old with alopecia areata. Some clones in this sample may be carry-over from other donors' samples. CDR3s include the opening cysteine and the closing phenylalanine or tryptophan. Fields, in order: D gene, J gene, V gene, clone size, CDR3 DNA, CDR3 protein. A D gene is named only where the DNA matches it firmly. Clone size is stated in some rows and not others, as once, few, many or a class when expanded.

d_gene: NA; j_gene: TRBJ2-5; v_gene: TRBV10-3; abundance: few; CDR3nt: TGTGCCATCAGTGACGTCGTACTCCAAGAGACCCAGTACTTC; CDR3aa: CAISDVVLQETQYF
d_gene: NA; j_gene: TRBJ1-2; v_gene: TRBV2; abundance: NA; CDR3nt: TGTGCCAGCAGGCGGAACCATGAAATCGGTGGAGCAGTCATCTATGGCTACACCTTC; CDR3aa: CASRRNHEIGGAVIYGYTF
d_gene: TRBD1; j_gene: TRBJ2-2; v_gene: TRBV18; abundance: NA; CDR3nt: TGTGCCAGCTCACCAAGGACAGGGGTCACCGGGGAGCTGTTTTTT; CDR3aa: CASSPRTGVTGELFF
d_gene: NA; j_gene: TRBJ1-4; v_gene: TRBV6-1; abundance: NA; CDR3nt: TGTGCCAGCAGTGAATACCGTGAAAAACTGTTTTTT; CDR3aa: CASSEYREKLFF
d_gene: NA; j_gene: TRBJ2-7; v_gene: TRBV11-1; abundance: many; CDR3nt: TGTGCCAGCAGCTGGGGACCTAACCAATACGAGCAGTACTTC; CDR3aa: CASSWGPNQYEQYF
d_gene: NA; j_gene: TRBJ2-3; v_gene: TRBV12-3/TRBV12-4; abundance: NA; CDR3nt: TGTGCCAGCAGTTTATCGGCGGGCACAGATACGCAGTATTTT; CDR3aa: CASSLSAGTDTQYF
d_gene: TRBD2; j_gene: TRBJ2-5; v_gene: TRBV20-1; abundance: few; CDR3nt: TGCAGTGTTTTACCGGGAGGAGAGACCCAGTACTTC; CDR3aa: CSVLPGGETQYF
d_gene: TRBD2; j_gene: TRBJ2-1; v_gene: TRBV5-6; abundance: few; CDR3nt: TGTGCCAGCAGCCATAGCGGGAGAAGCTCCTACAATGAGCAGTTCTTC; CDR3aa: CASSHSGRSSYNEQFF
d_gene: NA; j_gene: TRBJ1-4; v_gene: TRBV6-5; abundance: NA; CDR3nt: TGTGCCAGCAGTGGTACCGGGACACGAAATGAAAAACTGTTTTTT; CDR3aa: CASSGTGTRNEKLFF
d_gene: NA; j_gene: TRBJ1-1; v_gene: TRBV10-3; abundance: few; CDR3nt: TGTGCCATCAGTGTATCGGACGAAAGGGGGTCGAACACTGAAGCTTTCTTT; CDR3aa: CAISVSDERGSNTEAFF
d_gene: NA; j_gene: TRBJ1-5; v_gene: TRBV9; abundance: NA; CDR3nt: TGTGCCAGCAGCGCCGGGGTAAATAGCAATCAGCCCCAGCATTTT; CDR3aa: CASSAGVNSNQPQHF
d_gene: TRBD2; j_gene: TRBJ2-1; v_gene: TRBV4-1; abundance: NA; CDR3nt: TGCGCCAGCAGCCTTCTAGCGGACCCATACAATGAGCAGTTCTTC; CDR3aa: CASSLLADPYNEQFF
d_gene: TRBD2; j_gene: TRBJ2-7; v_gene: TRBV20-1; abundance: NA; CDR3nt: TGCAGTGCTAGCGGGACTAGCGGGAACTACGAGCAGTACTTC; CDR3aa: CSASGTSGNYEQYF
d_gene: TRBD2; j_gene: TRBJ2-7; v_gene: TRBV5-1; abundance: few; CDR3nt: TGCGCCAGCAGCAGAAGAGCGGGAAGCTCCTACGAGCAGTACTTC; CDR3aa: CASSRRAGSSYEQYF
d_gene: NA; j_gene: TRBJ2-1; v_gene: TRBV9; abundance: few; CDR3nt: TGTGCCAGCAGCGTAGGTGTGAGCTCCTACAATGAGCAGTTCTTC; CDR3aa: CASSVGVSSYNEQFF
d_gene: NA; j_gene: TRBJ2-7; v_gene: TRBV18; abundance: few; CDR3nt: TGTGCCAGCTCACCGACCAGATCGAGCTCCTACGAGCAGTACTTC; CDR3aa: CASSPTRSSSYEQYF
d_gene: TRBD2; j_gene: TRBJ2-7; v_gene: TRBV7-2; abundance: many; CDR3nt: TGTGCCAGCACCAGGACTAGCGGGAGGGCCGGATCCTACGAGCAGTACTTC; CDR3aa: CASTRTSGRAGSYEQYF
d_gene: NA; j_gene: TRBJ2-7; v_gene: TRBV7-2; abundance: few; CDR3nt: TGTGCCATTCAAGCGGGCCGCCCCTACGAGCAGTACTTC; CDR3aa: CAIQAGRPYEQYF
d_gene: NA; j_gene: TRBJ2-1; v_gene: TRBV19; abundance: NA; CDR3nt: TGTGCCAGTACCATCTCACGGACAAAAAACAATGAGCAGTTCTTC; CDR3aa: CASTISRTKNNEQFF
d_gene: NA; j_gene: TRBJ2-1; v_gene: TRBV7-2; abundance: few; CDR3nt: TGTGCCAGCAGCTTAGGATACGACAGTTACAATGAGCAGTTCTTC; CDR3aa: CASSLGYDSYNEQFF
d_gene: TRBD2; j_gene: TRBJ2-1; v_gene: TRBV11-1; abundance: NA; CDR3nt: TGTGCCAGCAGCGAAACTAGCGGGGCGAACTCCTACAATGAGCAGTTCTTC; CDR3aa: CASSETSGANSYNEQFF
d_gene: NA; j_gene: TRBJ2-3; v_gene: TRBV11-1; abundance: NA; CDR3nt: TGTGCCAGCAGCTTAGGAAGGGGGGTATCGTCAGACACGCAGTATTTT; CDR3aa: CASSLGRGVSSDTQYF
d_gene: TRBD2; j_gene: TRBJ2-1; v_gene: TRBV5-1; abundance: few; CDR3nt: TGCGCCAGCAGCCCTGGACTAGCGGGAGGAAATGAGCAGTTCTTC; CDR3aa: CASSPGLAGGNEQFF
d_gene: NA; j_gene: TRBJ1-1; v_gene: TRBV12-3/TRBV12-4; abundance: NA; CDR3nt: TGTGCCGGCAGTTTGACAGAGAACACTGAAGCTTTCTTT; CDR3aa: CAGSLTENTEAFF
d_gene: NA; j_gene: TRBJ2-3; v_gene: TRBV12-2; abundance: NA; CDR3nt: TGTGCAAGTCGCTTAATCGGACGACTCAACGATAAAACAGATACGCAGTATTTT; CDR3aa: CASRLIGRLNDKTDTQYF
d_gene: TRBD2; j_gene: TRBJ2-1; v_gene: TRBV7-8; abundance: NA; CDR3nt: TGTGCCAGCAGCCCTAGCGGGAACCCCGTCTACAATGAGCAGTTCTTC; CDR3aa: CASSPSGNPVYNEQFF
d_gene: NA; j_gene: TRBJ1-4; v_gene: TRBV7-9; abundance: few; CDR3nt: TGTGCCAGCAGCTTATACTTTGGCGCAGGGGATAATGAAAAACTGTTTTTT; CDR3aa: CASSLYFGAGDNEKLFF
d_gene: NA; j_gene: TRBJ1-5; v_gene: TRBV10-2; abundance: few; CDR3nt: TGCGCCAGCAGTGAAGTAGGTGGCAATCAGCCCCAGCATTTT; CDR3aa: CASSEVGGNQPQHF
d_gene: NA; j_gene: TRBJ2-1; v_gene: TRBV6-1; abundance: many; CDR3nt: TGTGCCAGCAGAAAAAACTTTGGGGATGGAGTTCTCCTCAATGAGCAGTTCTTC; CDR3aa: CASRKNFGDGVLLNEQFF
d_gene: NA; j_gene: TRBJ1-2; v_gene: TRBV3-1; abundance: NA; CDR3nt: TGTGCCAGCAGCCAAGATTATACAGGTCGTGGCTACACCTTC; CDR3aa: CASSQDYTGRGYTF
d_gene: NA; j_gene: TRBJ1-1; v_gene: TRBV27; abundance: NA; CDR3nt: TGTGCCAGCAGTTTCAATACGAACACTGAAGCTTTCTTT; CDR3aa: CASSFNTNTEAFF
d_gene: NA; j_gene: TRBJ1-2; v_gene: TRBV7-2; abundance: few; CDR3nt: TGTGCCAGCAGCACTACCGACAGTCTTGACGGCTACACCTTC; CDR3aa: CASSTTDSLDGYTF
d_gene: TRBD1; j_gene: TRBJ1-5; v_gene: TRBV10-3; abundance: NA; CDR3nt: TGTGCCGCGGGACAGGGAATGAATCAGCCCCAGCATTTT; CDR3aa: CAAGQGMNQPQHF
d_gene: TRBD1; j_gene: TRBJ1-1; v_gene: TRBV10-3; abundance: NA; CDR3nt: TGTGCCATCAGTGAGGAGGGGGCAGTCACTGAAGCTTTCTTT; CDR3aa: CAISEEGAVTEAFF
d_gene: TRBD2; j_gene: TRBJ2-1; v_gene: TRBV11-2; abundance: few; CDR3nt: TGTGCCAGCAGCGGGACGGGACTAGCGGGAGAATACCAGTTCTTC; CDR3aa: CASSGTGLAGEYQFF
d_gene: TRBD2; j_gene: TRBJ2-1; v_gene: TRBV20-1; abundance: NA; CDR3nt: TGCAGTGCTAGGCGTCCGAGCGGGAGTGTAAATGAGCAGTTCTTC; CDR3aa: CSARRPSGSVNEQFF
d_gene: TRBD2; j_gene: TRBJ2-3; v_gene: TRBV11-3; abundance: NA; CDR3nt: TGTGCCAGCAGCCCGAAGACTAGCGGGAGGGCAGATACGCAGTATTTT; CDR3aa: CASSPKTSGRADTQYF
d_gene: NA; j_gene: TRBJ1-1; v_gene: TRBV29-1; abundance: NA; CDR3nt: TGCAGCGTCGCCGGGACGGTGAGAACTGAAGCTTTCTTT; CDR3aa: CSVAGTVRTEAFF
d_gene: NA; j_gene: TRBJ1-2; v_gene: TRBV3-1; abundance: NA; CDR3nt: TGTGCCAGCAGCCAGGAACAAGTAAATGGCTACACCTTC; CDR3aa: CASSQEQVNGYTF
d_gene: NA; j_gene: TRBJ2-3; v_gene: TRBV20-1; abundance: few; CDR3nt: TGCAGTGCTATACTCCAGGGACGCACAGATACGCAGTATTTT; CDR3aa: CSAILQGRTDTQYF
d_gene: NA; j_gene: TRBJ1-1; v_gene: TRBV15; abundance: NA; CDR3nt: TGTGCCACCAGCAGAGATCGGGCACAGGGTGAAGCTTTCTTT; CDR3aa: CATSRDRAQGEAFF
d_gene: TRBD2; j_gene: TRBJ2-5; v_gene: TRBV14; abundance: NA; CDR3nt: TGTGCCAGCAGCCAAGAACTCGGGGGACTAGGAGAGACCCAGTACTTC; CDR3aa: CASSQELGGLGETQYF
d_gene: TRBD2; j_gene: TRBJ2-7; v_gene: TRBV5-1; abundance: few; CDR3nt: TGCGCCAGCAGCGAGCTAGCGGGAGTTTCCTACGAGCAGTACTTC; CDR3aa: CASSELAGVSYEQYF
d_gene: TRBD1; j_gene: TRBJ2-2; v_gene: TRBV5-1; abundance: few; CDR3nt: TGCGCCAGCAGCTTTGGCAGGGGGCCGGTTAACACCGGGGAGCTGTTTTTT; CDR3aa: CASSFGRGPVNTGELFF
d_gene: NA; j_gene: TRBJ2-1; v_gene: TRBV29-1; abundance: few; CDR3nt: TGCAGCGTCGGCAAGGGATACAATGAGCAGTTCTTC; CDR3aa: CSVGKGYNEQFF
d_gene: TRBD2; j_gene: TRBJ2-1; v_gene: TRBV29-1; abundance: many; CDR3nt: TGCAGCGGGCTAGCGGGAGTAGTTAATGAGCAGTTCTTC; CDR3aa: CSGLAGVVNEQFF
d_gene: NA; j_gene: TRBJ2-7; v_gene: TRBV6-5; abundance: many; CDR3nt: TGTGCCAGCAGTCCCGGCTTGGGGACCATCTACGAGCAGTACTTC; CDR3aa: CASSPGLGTIYEQYF
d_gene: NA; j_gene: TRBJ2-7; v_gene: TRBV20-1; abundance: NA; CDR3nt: TGCAGTGCTAGAGATCTGACAACAATCAACGAGCAGTACTTC; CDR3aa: CSARDLTTINEQYF
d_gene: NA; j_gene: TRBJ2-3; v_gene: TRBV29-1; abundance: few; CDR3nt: TGCAGCGCAGAGGAAGCAGATACGCAGTATTTT; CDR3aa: CSAEEADTQYF
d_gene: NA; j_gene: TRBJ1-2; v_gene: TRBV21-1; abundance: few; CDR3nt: TGTGCCAGCAGCAAATTAAGTGGGGACAGGGAGTGTCTGTATGGCTACACCTTC; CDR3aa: CASSKLSGDRECLYGYTF
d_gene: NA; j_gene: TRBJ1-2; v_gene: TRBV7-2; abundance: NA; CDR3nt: TGTGCCAGCAGCTTAGGGTCGACAGGCGTAGATGGCTACACCTTC; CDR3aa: CASSLGSTGVDGYTF
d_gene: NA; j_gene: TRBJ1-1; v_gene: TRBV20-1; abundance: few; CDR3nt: TGCAGTGCTAGTACCATGAACACTGAAGCTTTCTTT; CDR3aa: CSASTMNTEAFF
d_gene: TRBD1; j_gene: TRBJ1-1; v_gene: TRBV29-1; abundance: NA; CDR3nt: TGCAGCGTTGAAGTCGGACAGGGGATCACTGAAGCTTTCTTT; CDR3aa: CSVEVGQGITEAFF
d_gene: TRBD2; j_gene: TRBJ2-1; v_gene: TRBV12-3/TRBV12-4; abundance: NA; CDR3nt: TGTGCCAGCAGTTTATGGGTGGGGACTAGCGGACATGAGCAGTTCTTC; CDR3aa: CASSLWVGTSGHEQFF
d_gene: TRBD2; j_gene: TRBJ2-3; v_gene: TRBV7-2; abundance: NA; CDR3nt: TGTGCCAGCAGCCCGCTAGCGGGAGAAGCAGATACGCAGTATTTT; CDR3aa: CASSPLAGEADTQYF
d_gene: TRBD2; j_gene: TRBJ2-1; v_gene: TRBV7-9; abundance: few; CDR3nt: TGTGCCAGCAGCTTAGCGCTAGCGGGAGGTGATGAGCAGTTCTTC; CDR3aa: CASSLALAGGDEQFF
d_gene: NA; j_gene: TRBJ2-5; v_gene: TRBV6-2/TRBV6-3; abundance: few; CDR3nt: TGTGCCAGCAGTTACGGTGTTGCGACCCAGTACTTC; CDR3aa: CASSYGVATQYF
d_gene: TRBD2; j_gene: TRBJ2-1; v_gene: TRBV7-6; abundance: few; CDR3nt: TGTGCCAGCAGCTCCGGGGCCGCGGGACTATCCTACAATGAGCAGTTCTTC; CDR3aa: CASSSGAAGLSYNEQFF
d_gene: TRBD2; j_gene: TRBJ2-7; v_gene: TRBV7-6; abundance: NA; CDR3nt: TGTGCCAGCAGCTCCCGAAGCGGGGGGGGGGAATACGAGCAGTACTTC; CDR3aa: CASSSRSGGGEYEQYF